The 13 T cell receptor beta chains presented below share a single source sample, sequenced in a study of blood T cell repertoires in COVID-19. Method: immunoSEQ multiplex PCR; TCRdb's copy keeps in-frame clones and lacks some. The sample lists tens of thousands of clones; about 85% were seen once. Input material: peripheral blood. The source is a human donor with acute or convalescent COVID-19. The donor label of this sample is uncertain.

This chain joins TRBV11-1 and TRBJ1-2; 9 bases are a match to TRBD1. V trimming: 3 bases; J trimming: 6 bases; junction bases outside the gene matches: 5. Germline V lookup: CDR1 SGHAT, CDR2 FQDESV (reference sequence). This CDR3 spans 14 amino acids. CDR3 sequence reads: CASSFTGGGDGYTF. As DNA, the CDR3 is TGTGCCAGCAGCTTCACAGGGGGCGGGGATGGCTACACCTTC.

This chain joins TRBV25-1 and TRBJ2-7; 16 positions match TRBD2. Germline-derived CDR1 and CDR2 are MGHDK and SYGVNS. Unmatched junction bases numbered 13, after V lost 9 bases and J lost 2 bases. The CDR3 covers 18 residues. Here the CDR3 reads CASKGTSGRAEAPYEQYF. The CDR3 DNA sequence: TGTGCCAGTAAGGGGACTAGCGGGAGGGCCGAAGCACCCTACGAGCAGTACTTC.

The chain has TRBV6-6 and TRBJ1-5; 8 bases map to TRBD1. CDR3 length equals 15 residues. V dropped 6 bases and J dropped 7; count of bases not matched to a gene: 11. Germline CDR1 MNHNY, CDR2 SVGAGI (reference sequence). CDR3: CASRPTGGRGQPQHF. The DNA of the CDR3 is TGTGCCAGCAGGCCCACAGGGGGGCGAGGACAGCCCCAGCATTTT.

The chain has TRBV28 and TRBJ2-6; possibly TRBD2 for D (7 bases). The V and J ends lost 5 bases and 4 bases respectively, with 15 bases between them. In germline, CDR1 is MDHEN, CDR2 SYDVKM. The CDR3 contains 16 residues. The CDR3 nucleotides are TGTGCCAGCAGTATTCCCGGGGGGCTCGGGGCCAACGTCCTGACTTTC. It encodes CASSIPGGLGANVLTF. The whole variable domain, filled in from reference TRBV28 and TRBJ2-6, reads DVKVTQSSRYLVKRTGEKVFLECVQDMDHENMFWYRQDPGLGLRLIYFSYDVKMKEKGDIPEGYSVSREKKERFSLILESASTNQTSMYLCASSIPGGLGANVLTFGAGSRLTVL.

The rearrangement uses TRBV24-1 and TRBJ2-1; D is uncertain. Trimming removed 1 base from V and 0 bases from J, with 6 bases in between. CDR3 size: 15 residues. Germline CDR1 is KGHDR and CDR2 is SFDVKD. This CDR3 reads CATSDFGDSYNEQFF. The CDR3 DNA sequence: TGTGCCACCAGTGATTTCGGTGACTCCTACAATGAGCAGTTCTTC.

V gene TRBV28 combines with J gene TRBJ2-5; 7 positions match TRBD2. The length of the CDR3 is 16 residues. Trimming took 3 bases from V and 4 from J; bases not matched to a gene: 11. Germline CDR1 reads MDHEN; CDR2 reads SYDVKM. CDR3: CASSLTGRGGPETQYF. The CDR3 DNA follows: TGTGCCAGCAGTTTGACGGGGCGCGGGGGACCAGAGACCCAGTACTTC.

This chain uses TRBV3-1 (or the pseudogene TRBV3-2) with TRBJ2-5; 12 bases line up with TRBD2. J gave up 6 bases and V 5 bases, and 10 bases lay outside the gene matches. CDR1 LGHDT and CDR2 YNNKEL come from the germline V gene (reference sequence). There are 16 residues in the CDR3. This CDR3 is CASSFQTSGGAKTQYF. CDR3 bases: TGTGCCAGCAGCTTTCAGACTAGCGGGGGAGCGAAGACCCAGTACTTC.

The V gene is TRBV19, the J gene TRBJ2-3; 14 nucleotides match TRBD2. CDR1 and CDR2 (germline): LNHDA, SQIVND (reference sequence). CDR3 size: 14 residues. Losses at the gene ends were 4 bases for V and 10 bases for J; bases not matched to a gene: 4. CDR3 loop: CASSTGLAGVPQYF. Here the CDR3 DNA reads TGTGCCAGTAGTACGGGACTAGCGGGAGTCCCGCAGTATTTT. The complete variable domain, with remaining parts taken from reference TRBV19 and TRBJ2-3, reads DGGITQSPKYLFRKEGQNVTLSCEQNLNHDAMYWYRQDPGQGLRLIYYSQIVNDFQKGDIAEGYSVSREKKESFPLTVTSAQKNPTAFYLCASSTGLAGVPQYFGPGTRLTVL.

CDR3 protein: CASSQDSAPSSYEQYV. The CDR3 region has the DNA TGTGCCAGCAGCCAAGATTCCGCACCGAGCTCCTACGAGCAGTACGTC. The gene calls are TRBV3-1 (or the pseudogene TRBV3-2) and TRBJ2-7; D is ambiguous. The CDR3 runs 16 residues. Germline assignment: CDR1 LGHDT and CDR2 YNNKEL (reference sequence). V dropped 0 bases and J dropped 0 bases, with 12 bases sitting between them.

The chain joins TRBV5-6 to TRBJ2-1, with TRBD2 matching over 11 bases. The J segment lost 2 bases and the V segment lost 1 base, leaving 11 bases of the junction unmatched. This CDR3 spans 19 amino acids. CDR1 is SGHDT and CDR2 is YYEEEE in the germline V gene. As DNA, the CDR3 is TGTGCCAGCAGCTTGAGACTAGCGGGATCTTGGAGGGCCTACAATGAGCAGTTCTTC. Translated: CASSLRLAGSWRAYNEQFF.

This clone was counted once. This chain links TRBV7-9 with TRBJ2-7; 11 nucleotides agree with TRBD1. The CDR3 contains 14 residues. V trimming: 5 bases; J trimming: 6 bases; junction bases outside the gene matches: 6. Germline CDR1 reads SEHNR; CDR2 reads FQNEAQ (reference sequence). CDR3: CASSLDRGLSEQYF. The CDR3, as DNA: TGTGCCAGCAGCCTGGACAGGGGGCTTAGCGAGCAGTACTTC.

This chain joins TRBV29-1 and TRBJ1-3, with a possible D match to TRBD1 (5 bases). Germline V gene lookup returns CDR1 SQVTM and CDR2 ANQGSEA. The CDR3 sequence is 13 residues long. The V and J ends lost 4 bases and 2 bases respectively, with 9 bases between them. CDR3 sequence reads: CSVVKGTGNTIYF. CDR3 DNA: TGCAGCGTTGTAAAGGGGACTGGAAACACCATATATTTT.

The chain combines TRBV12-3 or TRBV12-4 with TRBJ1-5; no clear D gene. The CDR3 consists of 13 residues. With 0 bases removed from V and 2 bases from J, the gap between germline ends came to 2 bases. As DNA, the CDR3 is TGTGCCAGCAGTTTAGCCGGCAATCAGCCCCAGCATTTT. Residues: CASSLAGNQPQHF.